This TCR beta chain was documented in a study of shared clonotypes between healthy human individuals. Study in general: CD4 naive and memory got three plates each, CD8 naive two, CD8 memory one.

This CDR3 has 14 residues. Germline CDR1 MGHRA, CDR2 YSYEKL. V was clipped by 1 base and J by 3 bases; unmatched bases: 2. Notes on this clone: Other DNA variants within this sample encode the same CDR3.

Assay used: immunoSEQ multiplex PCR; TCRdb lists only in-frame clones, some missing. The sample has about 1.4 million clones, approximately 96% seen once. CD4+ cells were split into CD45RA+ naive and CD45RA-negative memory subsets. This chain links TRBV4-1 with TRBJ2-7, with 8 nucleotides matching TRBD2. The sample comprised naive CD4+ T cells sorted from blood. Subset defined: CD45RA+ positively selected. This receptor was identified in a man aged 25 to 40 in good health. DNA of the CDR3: TGCGCCAGCAGCCAAGGAGCGGGAGACTACGAGCAGTACTTC. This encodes CASSQGAGDYEQYF.